One and the same sample provided the 3 T cell receptor beta chains below, sequenced in a study of early T cells in non-severe SARS-CoV-2 infection. TCRdb reprocessed the 5' RACE reads with MiXCR, giving one entry per CDR3 protein. The sample yields roughly 26,000 distinct CDR3 sequences, roughly 5% seen once. Sequencing was done on a sample of whole blood. The receptors stem from an adult who was a healthcare worker with PCR-confirmed SARS-CoV-2 infection or an uninfected control (not recorded which).

The chain uses TRBV6-5 and TRBJ1-5; 8 bases agree with TRBD1. CDR3 size: 15 residues. CDR1 and CDR2 (germline): MNHEY, SVGAGI. Trimming cost V 5 bases and J 4 bases; bases outside gene matches: 7. Here the CDR3 reads CASSTTGDGNQPQHF. The CDR3 DNA reads TGTGCCAGCAGTACGACAGGGGATGGGAATCAGCCCCAGCATTTT.

This clonotype was seen ten or more times. This chain links TRBV9 with TRBJ1-6, with a tentative D call TRBD1 (5 bases). Germline loops: CDR1 SGDLS, CDR2 YYNGEE. This CDR3 has 14 amino acids. Trimming pared 0 bases from V and 4 bases from J, leaving 5 bases between. CDR3: CASSVGQYNSPLHF. The DNA of the CDR3 is TGTGCCAGCAGCGTAGGACAGTATAATTCACCCCTCCACTTT.

Many counts were recorded for this clonotype. The chain links TRBV3-1 to TRBJ2-2, with D hard to call. Trimming took 4 bases from V and 3 from J, leaving 3 bases between them. The CDR3 sequence is 12 residues long. Germline assignment: CDR1 LGHDT and CDR2 YNNKEL (reference sequence). As DNA, the CDR3 is TGTGCCAGCAGCCTATACACCGGGGAGCTGTTTTTT. Translated: CASSLYTGELFF.